This T cell receptor (beta chain) was profiled in a study of cytomegalovirus exposure and HLA in healthy donors. Study results and limitations: A later analysis associated some 16,000 TCR beta sequences with HLA alleles at a 0.05 false discovery rate. Exclusion applied to some V segments, including TRBV6-2 and TRBV6-3, as they were indistinguishable. Highest at DRB1 and lowest at HLA-C, TCR association rates differed among HLA loci in a later analysis.

PCR amplification relied on 60 Vbeta primers (plus 13 Jbeta primers). This table comes from immunoSEQ multiplex PCR, and its TCRdb copy is limited to in-frame clones, with some not included. The sample carries 170,000 or so clones, roughly 73% recorded once. V lost 4 bases to trimming and J lost 1 base, with 12 bases between them. This CDR3 is 16 amino acids long. Germline V gives CDR1 SGHNT, CDR2 YYREEE (reference sequence). As concerns this clone: The antigen remains undetermined.

V gene TRBV5-4 combines with J gene TRBJ2-6; D might be TRBD2 (5 bases). The sample was PBMCs. The TCR comes from a woman aged 25 to 39 in good health and CMV-seronegative. The CDR3 sequence is CASSPGSFSGANVLTF. The CDR3 nucleotides read TGTGCCAGCAGCCCGGGATCTTTTTCTGGGGCCAACGTCCTGACTTTC.